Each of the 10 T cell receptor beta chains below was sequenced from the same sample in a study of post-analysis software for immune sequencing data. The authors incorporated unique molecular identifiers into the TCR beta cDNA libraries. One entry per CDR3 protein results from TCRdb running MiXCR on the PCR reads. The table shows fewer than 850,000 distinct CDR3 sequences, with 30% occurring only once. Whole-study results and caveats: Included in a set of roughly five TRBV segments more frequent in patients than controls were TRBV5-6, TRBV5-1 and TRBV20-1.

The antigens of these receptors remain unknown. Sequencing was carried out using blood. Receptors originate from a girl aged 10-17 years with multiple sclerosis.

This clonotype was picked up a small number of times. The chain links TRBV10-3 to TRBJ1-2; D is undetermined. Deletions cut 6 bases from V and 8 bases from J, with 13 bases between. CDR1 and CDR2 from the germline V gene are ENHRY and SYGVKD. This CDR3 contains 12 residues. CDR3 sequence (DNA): TGTGCCATCAGGAGCGGACCCGGAGGCTACACCTTC. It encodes CAIRSGPGGYTF.

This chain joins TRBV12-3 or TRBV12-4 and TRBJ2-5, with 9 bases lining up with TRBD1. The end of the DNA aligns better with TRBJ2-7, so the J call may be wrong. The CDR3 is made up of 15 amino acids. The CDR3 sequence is CASGTRGTGIYEQYF. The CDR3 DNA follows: TGTGCCAGCGGTACCCGGGGGACAGGGATTTACGAGCAGTACTTC.

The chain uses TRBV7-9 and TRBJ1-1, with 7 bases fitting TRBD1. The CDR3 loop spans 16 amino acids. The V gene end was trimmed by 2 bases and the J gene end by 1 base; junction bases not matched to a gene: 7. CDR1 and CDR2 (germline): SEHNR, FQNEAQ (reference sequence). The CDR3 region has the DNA TGTGCCAGCAGCTTACCTCGCGGACAGGCGAACACTGAAGCTTTCTTT. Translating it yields CASSLPRGQANTEAFF.

For the CDR3, the DNA is TGTGCCAGCAGTTCTGCGGGGCAGTTAATCTCCTACGAGCAGTACTTC. Translation: CASSSAGQLISYEQYF. V is TRBV28 and J is TRBJ2-7; TRBD2 is a possible D gene (6 bases). The CDR3 loop spans 16 amino acids. The V gene's germline CDR1 is MDHEN and CDR2 SYDVKM. The ends were cut back, 4 bases at V and 0 bases at J, with 16 bases in the middle. Together with reference TRBV28 and TRBJ2-7, the CDR3 gives the full variable domain: DVKVTQSSRYLVKRTGEKVFLECVQDMDHENMFWYRQDPGLGLRLIYFSYDVKMKEKGDIPEGYSVSREKKERFSLILESASTNQTSMYLCASSSAGQLISYEQYFGPGTRLTVT.

The CDR3 region is CSASSRADEQYF. The CDR3, as DNA: TGCAGTGCTAGCTCCAGGGCCGACGAGCAGTACTTC. This sequence joins TRBV20-1 and TRBJ2-5, with a possible D match to TRBD1 (5 bases). The DNA matches TRBJ2-7 better at its end, which makes the J call doubtful. The CDR3 runs 12 residues. Germline V gives CDR1 DFQATT, CDR2 SNEGSKA (reference sequence).

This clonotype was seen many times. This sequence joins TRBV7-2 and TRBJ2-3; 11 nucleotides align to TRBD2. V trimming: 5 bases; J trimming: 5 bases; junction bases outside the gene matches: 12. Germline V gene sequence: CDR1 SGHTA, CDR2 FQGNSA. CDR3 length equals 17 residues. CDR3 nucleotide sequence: TGTGCCAGCAGCCTGCAAACTAGCGGGAGCACCGAAGATACGCAGTATTTT. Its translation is CASSLQTSGSTEDTQYF.

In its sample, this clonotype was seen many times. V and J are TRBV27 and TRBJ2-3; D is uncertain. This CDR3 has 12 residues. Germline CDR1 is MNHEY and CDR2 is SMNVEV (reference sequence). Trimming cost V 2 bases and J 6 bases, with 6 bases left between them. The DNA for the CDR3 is TGTGCCAGCAGTTTAAGTAGGGATACGCAGTATTTT. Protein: CASSLSRDTQYF.

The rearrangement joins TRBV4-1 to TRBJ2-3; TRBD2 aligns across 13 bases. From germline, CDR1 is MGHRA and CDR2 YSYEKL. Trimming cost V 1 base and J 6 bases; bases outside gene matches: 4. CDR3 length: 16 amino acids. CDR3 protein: CASSQGLAGGWDTQYF. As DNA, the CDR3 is TGCGCCAGCAGCCAAGGACTAGCGGGAGGATGGGATACGCAGTATTTT.

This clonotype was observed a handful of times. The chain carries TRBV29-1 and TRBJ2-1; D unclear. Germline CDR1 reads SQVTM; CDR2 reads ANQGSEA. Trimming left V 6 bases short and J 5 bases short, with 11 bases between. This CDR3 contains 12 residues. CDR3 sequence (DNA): TGCAGCGTCCGCCGCACTAACAATGAGCAGTTCTTC. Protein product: CSVRRTNNEQFF.

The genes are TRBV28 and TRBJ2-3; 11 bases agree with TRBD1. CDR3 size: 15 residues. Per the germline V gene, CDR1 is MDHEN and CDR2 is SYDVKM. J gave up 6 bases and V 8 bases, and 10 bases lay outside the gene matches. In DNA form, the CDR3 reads TGTGCCAGCGAATGGACAGGGGGCGCGGGGGATACGCAGTATTTT. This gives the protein CASEWTGGAGDTQYF.